The 4 T cell receptor beta chains below all came from one sample that was sequenced in a study of blood T cell repertoires in COVID-19. The protocol was immunoSEQ multiplex PCR, while the TCRdb copy is restricted to in-frame clones and leaves out a portion. The sample carries about 130,000 clones, approximately 90% recorded once. Sequenced sample: peripheral blood. These receptors were collected from a man in his sixties with COVID-19, enrolled during active disease.

The chain employs TRBV6-2 or TRBV6-3 and TRBJ1-2; tentative D call: TRBD1 (6 bases). CDR1 is MNHEY and CDR2 is SVGEGT in the germline V gene. This CDR3 contains 13 residues. V was cut by 4 bases and J by 4 bases, with 10 bases left in between. The CDR3, as DNA: TGTGCCAGCAGTTTCGGACAGCGCTATGGCTACACCTTC. This sequence encodes CASSFGQRYGYTF.

Only one count was recorded for this clone. J is TRBJ1-5 and V is TRBV11-2; D not resolved. V was clipped by 1 base and J by 7 bases, with 11 bases between them. This CDR3 region has 14 residues. Germline CDR1 and CDR2: SGHAT and FQNNGV. DNA for the CDR3: TGTGCCAGCAGCTTAGCGGGGAAAAACCAGCCCCAGCATTTT. Its protein is CASSLAGKNQPQHF. Full variable domain (missing parts from reference TRBV11-2 and TRBJ1-5): EAGVAQSPRYKIIEKRQSVAFWCNPISGHATLYWYQQILGQGPKLLIQFQNNGVVDDSQLPKDRFSAERLKGVDSTLKIQPAKLEDSAVYLCASSLAGKNQPQHFGDGTRLSIL.

The rearrangement uses TRBV18 and TRBJ1-1; TRBD1 aligns across 7 bases. This CDR3 spans 18 amino acids. V was pared by 3 bases and J by 0 bases, with 13 bases of the junction left unmatched. In germline, CDR1 is KGHSH, CDR2 LQKENI. The CDR3 region has the DNA TGTGCCAGCTCACCGCTCGTCAGGGGGTCCCCCTTGAACACTGAAGCTTTCTTT. It encodes CASSPLVRGSPLNTEAFF.

This chain connects TRBV5-1 to TRBJ2-1; the D gene is possibly TRBD1 (5 bases). Trimming pared 0 bases from V and 4 bases from J, leaving 11 bases between. CDR1 is SGHRS, CDR2 YFSETQ, per germline. CDR3 length equals 15 residues. Here the CDR3 DNA reads TGCGCCAGCAGCTTGGAACAGGCCCTTTACAATGAGCAGTTCTTC. Amino acids: CASSLEQALYNEQFF.